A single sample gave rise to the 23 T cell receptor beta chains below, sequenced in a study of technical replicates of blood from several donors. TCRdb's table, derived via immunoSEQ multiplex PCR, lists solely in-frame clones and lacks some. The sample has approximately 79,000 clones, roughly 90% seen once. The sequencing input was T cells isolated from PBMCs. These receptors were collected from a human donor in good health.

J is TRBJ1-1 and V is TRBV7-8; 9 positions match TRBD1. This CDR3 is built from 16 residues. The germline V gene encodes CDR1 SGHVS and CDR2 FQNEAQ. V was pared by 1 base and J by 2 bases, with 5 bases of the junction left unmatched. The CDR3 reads CASSLVGTGHNTEAFF. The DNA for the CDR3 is TGTGCCAGCAGCTTAGTAGGGACAGGGCATAACACTGAAGCTTTCTTT.

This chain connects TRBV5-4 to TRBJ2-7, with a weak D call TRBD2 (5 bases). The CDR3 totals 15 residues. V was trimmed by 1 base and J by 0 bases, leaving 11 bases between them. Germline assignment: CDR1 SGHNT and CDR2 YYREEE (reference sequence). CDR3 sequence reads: CASSLYEGGSYEQYF. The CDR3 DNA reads TGTGCCAGCAGCTTGTATGAGGGTGGCTCCTACGAGCAGTACTTC.

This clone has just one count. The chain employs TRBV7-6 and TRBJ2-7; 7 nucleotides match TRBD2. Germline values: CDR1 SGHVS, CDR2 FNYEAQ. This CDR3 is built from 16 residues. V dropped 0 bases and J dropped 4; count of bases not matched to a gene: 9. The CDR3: CASSLAGREGGYEQYF. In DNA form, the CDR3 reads TGTGCCAGCAGCTTAGCGGGGAGGGAGGGAGGTTACGAGCAGTACTTC.

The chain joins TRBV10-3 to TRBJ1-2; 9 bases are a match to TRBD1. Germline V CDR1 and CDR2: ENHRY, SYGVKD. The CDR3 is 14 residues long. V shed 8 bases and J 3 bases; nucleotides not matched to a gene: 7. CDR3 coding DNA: TGTGCCATCCGAGGACAGGGGTCGGACTATGGCTACACCTTC. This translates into CAIRGQGSDYGYTF.

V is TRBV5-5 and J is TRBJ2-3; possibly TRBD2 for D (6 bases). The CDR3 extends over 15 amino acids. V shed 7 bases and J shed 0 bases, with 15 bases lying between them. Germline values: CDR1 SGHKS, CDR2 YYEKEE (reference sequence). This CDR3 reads CASHGRAGSTDTQYF. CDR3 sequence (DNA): TGTGCCAGCCATGGACGGGCGGGGAGCACAGATACGCAGTATTTT.

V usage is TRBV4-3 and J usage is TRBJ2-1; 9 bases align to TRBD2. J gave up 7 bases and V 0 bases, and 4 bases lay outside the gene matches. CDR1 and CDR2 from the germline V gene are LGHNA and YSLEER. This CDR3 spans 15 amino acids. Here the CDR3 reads CASSQELLAGNEQFF. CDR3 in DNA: TGCGCCAGCAGCCAAGAACTGCTAGCGGGGAATGAGCAGTTCTTC.

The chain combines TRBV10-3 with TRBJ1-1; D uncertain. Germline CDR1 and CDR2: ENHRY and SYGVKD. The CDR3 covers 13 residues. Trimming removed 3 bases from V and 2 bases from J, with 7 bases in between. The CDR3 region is CAISDSFNTEAFF. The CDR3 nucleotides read TGTGCCATCAGTGATAGTTTTAACACTGAAGCTTTCTTT.

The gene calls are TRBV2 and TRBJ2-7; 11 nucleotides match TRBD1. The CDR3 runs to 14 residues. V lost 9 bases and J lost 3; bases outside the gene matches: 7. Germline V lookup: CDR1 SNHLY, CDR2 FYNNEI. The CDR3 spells CASRGGTGGYEQYF. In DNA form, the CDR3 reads TGTGCCAGTCGAGGCGGGACAGGGGGCTACGAGCAGTACTTC.

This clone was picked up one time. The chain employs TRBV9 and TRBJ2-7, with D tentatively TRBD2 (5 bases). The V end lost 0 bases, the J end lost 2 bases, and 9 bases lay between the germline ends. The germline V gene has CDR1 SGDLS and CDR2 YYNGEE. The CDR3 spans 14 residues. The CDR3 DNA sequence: TGTGCCAGCAGCGTAGGGACTTCCCCCTACGAGCAGTACTTC. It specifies CASSVGTSPYEQYF.

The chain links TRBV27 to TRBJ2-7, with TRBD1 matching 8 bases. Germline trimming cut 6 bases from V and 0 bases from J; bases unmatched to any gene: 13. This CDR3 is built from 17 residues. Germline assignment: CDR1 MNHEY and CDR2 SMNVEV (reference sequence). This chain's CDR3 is CASSPMARGQLSYEQYF. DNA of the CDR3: TGTGCCAGCAGCCCTATGGCCAGGGGGCAACTCTCCTACGAGCAGTACTTC.

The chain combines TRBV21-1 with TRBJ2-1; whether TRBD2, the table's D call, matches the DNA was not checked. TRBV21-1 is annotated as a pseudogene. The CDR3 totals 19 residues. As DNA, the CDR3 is TGTGCCAGCAGCAAAGAGTCTAGCGGGAGGTCAACTGCTTACAATGAGCAGTTCTTC. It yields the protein CASSKESSGRSTAYNEQFF.

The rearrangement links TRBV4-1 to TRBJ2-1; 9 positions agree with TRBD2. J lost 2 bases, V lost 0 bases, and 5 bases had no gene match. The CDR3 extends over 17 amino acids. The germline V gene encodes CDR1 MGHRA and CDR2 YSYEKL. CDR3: CASSQEVTSGAYNEQFF. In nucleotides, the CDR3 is TGCGCCAGCAGCCAAGAGGTGACTAGCGGAGCCTACAATGAGCAGTTCTTC.

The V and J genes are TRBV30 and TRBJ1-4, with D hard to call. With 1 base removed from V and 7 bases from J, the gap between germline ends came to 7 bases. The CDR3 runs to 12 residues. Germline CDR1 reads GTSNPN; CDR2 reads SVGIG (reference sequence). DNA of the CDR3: TGTGCCTGGAGTGCAGGAGGTGAAAAACTGTTTTTT. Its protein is CAWSAGGEKLFF.

The CDR3 loop is CASSYNLDTAGKLFF. In DNA, the CDR3 is TGTGCCAGCAGTTACAACTTAGACACTGCCGGAAAACTGTTTTTT. The chain joins TRBV6-5 to TRBJ1-4; D is unresolved. This CDR3 region has 15 residues. Trimming pared 2 bases from V and 10 bases from J, leaving 17 bases between. The germline V gene has CDR1 MNHEY and CDR2 SVGAGI.

The CDR3 sequence is CASSSGYGNEQFF. CDR3 DNA sequence: TGTGCCAGCAGCTCGGGATACGGCAATGAGCAGTTCTTC. V gene TRBV7-3 combines with J gene TRBJ2-1, with a possible D match to TRBD2 (5 bases). CDR3 length: 13 residues. Trimming pared 4 bases from V and 6 bases from J, leaving 10 bases between. The germline gives CDR1 SGHTA, CDR2 FQGTGA.

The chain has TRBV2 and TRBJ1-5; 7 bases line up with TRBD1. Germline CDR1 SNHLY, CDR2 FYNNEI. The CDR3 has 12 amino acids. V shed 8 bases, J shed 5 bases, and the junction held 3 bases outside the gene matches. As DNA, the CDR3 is TGTGCCAGCGGGGACAGCTATCAGCCCCAGCATTTT. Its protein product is CASGDSYQPQHF.

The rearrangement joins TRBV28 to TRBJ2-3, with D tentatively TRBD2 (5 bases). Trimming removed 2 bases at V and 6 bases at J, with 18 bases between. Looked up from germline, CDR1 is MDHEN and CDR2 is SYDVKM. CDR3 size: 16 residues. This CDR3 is CASSLPPAGGDDTQYF. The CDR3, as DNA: TGTGCCAGCAGTTTACCTCCCGCCGGAGGCGACGATACGCAGTATTTT.

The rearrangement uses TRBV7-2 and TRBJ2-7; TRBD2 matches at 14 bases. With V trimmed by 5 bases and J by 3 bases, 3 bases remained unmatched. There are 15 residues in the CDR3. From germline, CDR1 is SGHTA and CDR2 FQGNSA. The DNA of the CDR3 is TGTGCCAGCAGCCCCGGGACTAGCGGGGGCTACGAGCAGTACTTC. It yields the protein CASSPGTSGGYEQYF.

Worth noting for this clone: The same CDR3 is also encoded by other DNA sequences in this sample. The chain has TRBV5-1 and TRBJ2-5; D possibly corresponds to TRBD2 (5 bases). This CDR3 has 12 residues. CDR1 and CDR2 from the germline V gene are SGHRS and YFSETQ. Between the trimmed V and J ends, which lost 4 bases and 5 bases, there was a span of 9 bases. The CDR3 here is CASSLTGETQYF. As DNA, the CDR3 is TGCGCCAGCAGCCTCACGGGGGAGACCCAGTACTTC.

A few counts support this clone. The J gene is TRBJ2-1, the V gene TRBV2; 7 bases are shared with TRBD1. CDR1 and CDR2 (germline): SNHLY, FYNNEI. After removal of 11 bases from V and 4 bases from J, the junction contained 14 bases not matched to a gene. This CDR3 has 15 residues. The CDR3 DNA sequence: TGTGCCGGCGAAGCGAACAGGGGTGGGTACAATGAGCAGTTCTTC. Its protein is CAGEANRGGYNEQFF.

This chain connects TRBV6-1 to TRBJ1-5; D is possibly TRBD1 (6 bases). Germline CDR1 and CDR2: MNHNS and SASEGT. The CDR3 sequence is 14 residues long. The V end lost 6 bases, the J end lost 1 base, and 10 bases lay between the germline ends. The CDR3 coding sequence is TGTGCCAGCAGGGGGGACACGAGCAATCAGCCCCAGCATTTT. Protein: CASRGDTSNQPQHF.

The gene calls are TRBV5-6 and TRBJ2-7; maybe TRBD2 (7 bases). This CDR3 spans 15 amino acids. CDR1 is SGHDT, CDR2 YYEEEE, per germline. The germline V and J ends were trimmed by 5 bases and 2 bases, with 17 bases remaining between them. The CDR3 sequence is CASRKGGKRTYEQYF. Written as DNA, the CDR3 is TGTGCCAGCAGGAAGGGGGGGAAGAGGACCTACGAGCAGTACTTC.

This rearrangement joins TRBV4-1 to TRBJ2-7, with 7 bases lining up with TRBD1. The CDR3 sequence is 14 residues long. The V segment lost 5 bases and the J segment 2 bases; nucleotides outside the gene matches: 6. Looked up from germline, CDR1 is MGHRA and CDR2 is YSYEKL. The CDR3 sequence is CASSLNRGTYEQYF. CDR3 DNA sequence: TGCGCCAGCAGCTTAAACAGGGGTACCTACGAGCAGTACTTC.